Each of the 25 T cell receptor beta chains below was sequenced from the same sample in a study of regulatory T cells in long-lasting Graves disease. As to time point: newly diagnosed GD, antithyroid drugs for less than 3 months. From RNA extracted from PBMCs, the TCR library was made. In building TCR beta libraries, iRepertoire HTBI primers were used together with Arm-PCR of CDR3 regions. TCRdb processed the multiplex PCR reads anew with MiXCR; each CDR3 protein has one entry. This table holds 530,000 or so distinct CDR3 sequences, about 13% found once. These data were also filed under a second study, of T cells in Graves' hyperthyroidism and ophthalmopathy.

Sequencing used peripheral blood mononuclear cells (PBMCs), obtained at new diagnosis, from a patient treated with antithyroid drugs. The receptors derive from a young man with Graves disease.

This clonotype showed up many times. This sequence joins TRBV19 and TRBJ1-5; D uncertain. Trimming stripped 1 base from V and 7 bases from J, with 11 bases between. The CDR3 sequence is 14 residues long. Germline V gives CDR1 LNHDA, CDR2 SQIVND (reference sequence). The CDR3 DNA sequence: TGTGCCAGTAGTATAGGGCCCGAGGAACAGCCCCAGCATTTT. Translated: CASSIGPEEQPQHF. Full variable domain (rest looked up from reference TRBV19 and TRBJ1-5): DGGITQSPKYLFRKEGQNVTLSCEQNLNHDAMYWYRQDPGQGLRLIYYSQIVNDFQKGDIAEGYSVSREKKESFPLTVTSAQKNPTAFYLCASSIGPEEQPQHFGDGTRLSIL.

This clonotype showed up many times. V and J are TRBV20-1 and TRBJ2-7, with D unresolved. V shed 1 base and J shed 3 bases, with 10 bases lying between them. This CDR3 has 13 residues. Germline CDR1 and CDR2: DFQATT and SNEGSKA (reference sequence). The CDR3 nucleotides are TGCAGTGCTAGAGGAAGGCAGGACTACGAGCAGTACTTC. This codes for CSARGRQDYEQYF.

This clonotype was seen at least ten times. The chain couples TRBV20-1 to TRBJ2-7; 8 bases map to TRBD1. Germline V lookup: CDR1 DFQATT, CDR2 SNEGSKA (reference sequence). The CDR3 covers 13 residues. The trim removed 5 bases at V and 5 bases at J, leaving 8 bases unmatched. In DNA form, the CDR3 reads TGCAGTGCTTGGGGACAGGAGGTCGACGAGCAGTACTTC. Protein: CSAWGQEVDEQYF.

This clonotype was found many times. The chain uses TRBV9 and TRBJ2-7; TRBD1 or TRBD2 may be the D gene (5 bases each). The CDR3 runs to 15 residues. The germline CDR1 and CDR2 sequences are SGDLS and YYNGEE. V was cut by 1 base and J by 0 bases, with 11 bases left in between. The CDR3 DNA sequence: TGTGCCAGCAGCGTAAGGGACGCGGGCTCCTACGAGCAGTACTTC. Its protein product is CASSVRDAGSYEQYF.

CDR3 sequence reads: CSARDWREGVYEQYF. The CDR3 DNA reads TGCAGTGCTAGAGATTGGCGGGAGGGAGTTTACGAGCAGTACTTC. The rearrangement links TRBV20-1 to TRBJ2-7; 9 nucleotides align to TRBD2. CDR1 is DFQATT, CDR2 SNEGSKA, per germline (reference sequence). V gave up 0 bases and J gave up 4 bases; unmatched junction bases: 7. The CDR3 runs 15 residues.

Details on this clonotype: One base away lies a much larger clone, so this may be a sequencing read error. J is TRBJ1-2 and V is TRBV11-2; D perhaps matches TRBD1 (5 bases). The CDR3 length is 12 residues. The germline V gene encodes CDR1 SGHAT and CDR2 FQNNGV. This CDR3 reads CASSLAGYGYAF. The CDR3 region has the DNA TGTGCCAGCAGCTTAGCAGGGTATGGCTACGCCTTC.

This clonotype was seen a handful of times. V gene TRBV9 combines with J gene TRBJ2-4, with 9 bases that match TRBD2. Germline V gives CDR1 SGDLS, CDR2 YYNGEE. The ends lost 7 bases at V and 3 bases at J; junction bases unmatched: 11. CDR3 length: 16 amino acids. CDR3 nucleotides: TGTGCCAGCCACCCAGGGACTAGCAGATACAAAAACATTCAGTACTTC. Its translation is CASHPGTSRYKNIQYF.

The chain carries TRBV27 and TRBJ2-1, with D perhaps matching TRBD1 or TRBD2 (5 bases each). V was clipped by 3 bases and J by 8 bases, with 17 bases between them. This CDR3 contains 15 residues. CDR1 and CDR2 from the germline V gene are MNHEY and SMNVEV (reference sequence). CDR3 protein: CASSFGGGVRDEQFF. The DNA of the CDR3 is TGTGCCAGCAGTTTTGGGGGTGGGGTCCGCGATGAGCAGTTCTTC.

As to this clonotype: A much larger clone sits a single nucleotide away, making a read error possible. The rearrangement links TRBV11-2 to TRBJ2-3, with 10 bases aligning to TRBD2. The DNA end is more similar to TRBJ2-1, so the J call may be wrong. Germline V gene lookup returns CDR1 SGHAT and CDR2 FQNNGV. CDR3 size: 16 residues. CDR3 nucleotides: TGTGCCACATGGTCTAGCGGGAGTGAGGAACACTACGAGCAGTTCTTC. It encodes CATWSSGSEEHYEQFF.

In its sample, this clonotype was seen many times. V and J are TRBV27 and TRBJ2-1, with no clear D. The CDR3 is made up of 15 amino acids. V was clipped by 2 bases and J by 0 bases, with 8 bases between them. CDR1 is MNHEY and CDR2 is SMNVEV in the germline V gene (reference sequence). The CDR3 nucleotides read TGTGCCAGCAGTTTACTAGTCAGCTCCTACAATGAGCAGTTCTTC. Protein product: CASSLLVSSYNEQFF.

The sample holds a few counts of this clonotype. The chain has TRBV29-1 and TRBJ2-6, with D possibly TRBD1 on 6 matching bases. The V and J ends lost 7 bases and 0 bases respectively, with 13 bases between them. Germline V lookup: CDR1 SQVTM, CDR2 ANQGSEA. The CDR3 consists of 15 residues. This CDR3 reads CSAVGQHSGANVLTF. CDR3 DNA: TGCAGCGCCGTAGGACAGCACTCTGGGGCCAACGTCCTGACTTTC.

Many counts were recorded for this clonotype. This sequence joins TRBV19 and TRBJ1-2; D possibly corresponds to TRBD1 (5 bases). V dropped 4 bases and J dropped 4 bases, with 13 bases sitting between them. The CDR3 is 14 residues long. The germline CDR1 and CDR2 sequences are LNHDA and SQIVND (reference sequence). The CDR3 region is CASSTQGLVYGYTF. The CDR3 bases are TGTGCCAGTAGTACTCAGGGTCTGGTCTATGGCTACACCTTC. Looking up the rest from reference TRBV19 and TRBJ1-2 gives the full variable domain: DGGITQSPKYLFRKEGQNVTLSCEQNLNHDAMYWYRQDPGQGLRLIYYSQIVNDFQKGDIAEGYSVSREKKESFPLTVTSAQKNPTAFYLCASSTQGLVYGYTFGSGTRLTVV.

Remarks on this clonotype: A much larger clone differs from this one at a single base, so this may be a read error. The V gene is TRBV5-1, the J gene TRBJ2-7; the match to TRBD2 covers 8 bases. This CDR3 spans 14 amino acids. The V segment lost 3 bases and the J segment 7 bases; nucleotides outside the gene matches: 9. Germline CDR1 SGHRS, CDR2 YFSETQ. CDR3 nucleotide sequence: TGCGCCAGCAGCTCGAGCGGGGGTCGGAATGAGCAGTACTTC. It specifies CASSSSGGRNEQYF.

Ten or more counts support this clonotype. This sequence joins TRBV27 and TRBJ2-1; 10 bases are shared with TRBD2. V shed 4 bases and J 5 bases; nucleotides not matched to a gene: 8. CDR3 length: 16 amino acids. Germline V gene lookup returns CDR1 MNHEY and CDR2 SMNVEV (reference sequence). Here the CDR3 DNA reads TGTGCCAGCAGTTGGTTGACTAGCGGGCCCAACAATGAGCAGTTCTTC. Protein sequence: CASSWLTSGPNNEQFF.

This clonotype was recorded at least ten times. CDR3 DNA: TGTGCCAGCAGTTTAAAAGGTCTAGCGGGAGTCCCTGCCGCCAATGAGCAGTTCTTC. Translated: CASSLKGLAGVPAANEQFF. The chain employs TRBV27 and TRBJ2-1, with 10 bases fitting TRBD2. This CDR3 region has 19 residues. With 2 bases clipped from V and 6 bases from J, the junction kept 16 bases outside the gene matches. In germline, CDR1 is MNHEY, CDR2 SMNVEV (reference sequence).

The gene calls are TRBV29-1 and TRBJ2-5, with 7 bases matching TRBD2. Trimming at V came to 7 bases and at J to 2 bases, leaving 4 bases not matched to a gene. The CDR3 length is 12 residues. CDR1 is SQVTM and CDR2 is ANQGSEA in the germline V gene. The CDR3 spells CSAERGQETQYF. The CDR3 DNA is TGCAGCGCCGAGCGGGGTCAAGAGACCCAGTACTTC.

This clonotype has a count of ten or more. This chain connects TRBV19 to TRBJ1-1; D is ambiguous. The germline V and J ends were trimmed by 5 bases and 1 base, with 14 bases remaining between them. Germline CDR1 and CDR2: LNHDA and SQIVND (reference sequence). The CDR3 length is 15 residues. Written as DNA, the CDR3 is TGTGCCAGTAGTCACCCGAATACAGCGAACACTGAAGCTTTCTTT. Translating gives CASSHPNTANTEAFF.

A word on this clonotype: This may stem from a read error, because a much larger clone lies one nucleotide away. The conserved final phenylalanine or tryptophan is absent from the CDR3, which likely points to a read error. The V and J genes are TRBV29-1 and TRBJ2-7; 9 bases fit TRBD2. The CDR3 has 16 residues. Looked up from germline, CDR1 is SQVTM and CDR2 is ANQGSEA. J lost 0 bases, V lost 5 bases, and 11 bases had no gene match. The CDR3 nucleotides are TGCAGCGTTCTTGGCGGGAGGGCCCTCATCTCCTACGAGCAGTACTCC. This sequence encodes CSVLGGRALISYEQYS.

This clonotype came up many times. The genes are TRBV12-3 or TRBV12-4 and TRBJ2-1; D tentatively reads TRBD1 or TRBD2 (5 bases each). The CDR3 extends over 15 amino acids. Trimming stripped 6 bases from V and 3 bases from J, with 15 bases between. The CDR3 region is CASSQGAGRYNEQFF. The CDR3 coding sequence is TGTGCCAGCAGCCAAGGGGCGGGCCGCTACAATGAGCAGTTCTTC.

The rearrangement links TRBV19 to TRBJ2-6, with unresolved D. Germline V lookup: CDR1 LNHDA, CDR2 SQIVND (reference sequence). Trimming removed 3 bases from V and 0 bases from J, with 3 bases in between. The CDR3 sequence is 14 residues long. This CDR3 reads CASSMVSGANVLTF. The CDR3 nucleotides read TGTGCCAGTAGTATGGTCTCTGGGGCCAACGTCCTGACTTTC.

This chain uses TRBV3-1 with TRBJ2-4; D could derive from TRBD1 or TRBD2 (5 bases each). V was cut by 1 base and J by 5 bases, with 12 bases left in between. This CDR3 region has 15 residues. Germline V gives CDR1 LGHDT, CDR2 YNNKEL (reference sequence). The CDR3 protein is CASSQAPGRENIQYF. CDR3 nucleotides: TGTGCCAGCAGCCAAGCTCCGGGACGGGAAAACATTCAGTACTTC. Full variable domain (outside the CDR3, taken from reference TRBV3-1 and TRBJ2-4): DTAVSQTPKYLVTQMGNDKSIKCEQNLGHDTMYWYKQDSKKFLKIMFSYNNKELIINETVPNRFSPKSPDKAHLNLHINSLELGDSAVYFCASSQAPGRENIQYFGAGTRLSVL.

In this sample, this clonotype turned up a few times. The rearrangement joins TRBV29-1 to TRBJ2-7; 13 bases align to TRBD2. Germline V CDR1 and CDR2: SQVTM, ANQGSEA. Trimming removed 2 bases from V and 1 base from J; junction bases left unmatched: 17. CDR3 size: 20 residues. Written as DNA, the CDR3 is TGCAGCGTTGAACCTGAAGAATGGACTAGCGGGAGAATGGGGTCCTACGAGCAGTACTTC. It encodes CSVEPEEWTSGRMGSYEQYF.

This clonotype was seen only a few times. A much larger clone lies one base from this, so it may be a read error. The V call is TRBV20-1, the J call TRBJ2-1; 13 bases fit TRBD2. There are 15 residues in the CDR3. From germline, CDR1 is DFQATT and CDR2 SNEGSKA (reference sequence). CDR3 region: CSTRDRLAGGDEQFF. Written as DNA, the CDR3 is TGCAGTACTAGAGATAGACTAGCGGGAGGCGATGAGCAGTTCTTC.

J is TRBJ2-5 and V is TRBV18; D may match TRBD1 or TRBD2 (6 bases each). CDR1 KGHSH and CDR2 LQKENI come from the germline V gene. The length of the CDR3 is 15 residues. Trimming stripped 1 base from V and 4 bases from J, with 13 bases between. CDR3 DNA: TGTGCCAGCTCACCACGTATGGAGGGGGGAGAGACCCAGTACTTC. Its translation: CASSPRMEGGETQYF.

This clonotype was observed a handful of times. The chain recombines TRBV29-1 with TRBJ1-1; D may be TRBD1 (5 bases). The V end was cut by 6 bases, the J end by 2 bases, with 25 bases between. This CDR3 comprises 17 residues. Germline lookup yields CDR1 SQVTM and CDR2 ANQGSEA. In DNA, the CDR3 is TGCAGCGTCCACCGGGCCCCCCTAGGGGCTGGAAACACTGAAGCTTTCTTT. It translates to CSVHRAPLGAGNTEAFF.